The clone carrying this TCR beta chain was seen more than once but under ten times. The repertoire was sequenced with immunoSEQ multiplex PCR; TCRdb's copy has only in-frame clones and lacks some. The sample consists of around 45,000 clones, roughly 84% of them appearing once. The entry originates in a study of ipilimumab plus nivolumab after autologous stem cell transplantation. The V end was cut by 3 bases, the J end by 6 bases, with 12 bases between. CDR3 length equals 14 residues. Germline-derived CDR1 and CDR2 are LNHDA and SQIVND (reference sequence). The sequencing used PBMCs, collected in a trial of ipilimumab plus nivolumab as post-transplant consolidation. V gene TRBV19 combines with J gene TRBJ1-5; D unclear. The TCR was taken from a male donor with multiple myeloma. The CDR3 nucleotides read TGTGCCAGTAGTATTTCGGGCAGGATTCAGCCCCAGCATTTT. This sequence encodes CASSISGRIQPQHF.